The clone carrying this T cell receptor beta chain occurred many times. As yet, its antigen is unknown. This sample's time point: pre-sensitization, week 0. Treatment here: therapeutic diphenylcyclopropenone sensitization with weekly scalp DPC. This entry comes from a study of human T cells and chemical hapten exposure. Study as a whole: The patients, most of them female, presented with alopecia areata, totalis or universalis. Study results and caveats: TCRs at high frequency, those above 1 in 1000, did not change with DPC sensitization.

TCRdb used MiXCR to reprocess the RACE reads, holding one entry per CDR3 protein. The sample lists 90,000 or so distinct CDR3 sequences; about 8% were seen once. This CDR3 spans 14 amino acids. The V end lost 2 bases, the J end lost 3 bases, and 9 bases lay between the germline ends. Per the germline V gene, CDR1 is SGHDN and CDR2 is FVKESK. The source was whole blood, collected in connection with sensitization to the hapten diphenylcyclopropenone (DPC). The origin of this receptor is a man aged 35 to 55 with alopecia areata. Some clones in this sample may be carry-over from other donors' samples. The chain recombines TRBV14 with TRBJ2-3; possible D gene TRBD1, 5 bases. The CDR3, as DNA: TGTGCCAGCAGCCAACCAGGGAAAACAGATACGCAGTATTTT. It yields the protein CASSQPGKTDTQYF.